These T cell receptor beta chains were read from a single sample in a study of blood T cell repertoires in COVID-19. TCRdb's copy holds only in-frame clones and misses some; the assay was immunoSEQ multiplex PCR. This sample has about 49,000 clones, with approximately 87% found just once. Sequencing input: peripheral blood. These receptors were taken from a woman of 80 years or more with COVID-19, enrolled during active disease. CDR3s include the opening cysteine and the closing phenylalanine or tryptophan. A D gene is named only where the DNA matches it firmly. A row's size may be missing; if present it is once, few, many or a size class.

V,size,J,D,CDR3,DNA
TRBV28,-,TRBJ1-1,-,CASSSQLNTEAFF,TGTGCCAGCAGTTCTCAGTTGAACACTGAAGCTTTCTTT
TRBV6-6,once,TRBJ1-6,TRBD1,CASSSGTGNSPLHF,TGTGCCAGCAGTTCCGGGACAGGGAATTCACCCCTCCACTTT
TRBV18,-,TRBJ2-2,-,CATFPEANTGELFF,TGTGCCACTTTTCCAGAAGCGAACACCGGGGAGCTGTTTTTT
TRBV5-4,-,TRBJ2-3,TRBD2,CASSLTSGGTDTQYF,TGTGCCAGCAGCTTGACCAGCGGGGGTACCGATACGCAGTATTTT
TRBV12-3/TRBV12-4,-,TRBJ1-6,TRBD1,CASSLSGGHLHF,TGTGCCAGCAGTTTATCAGGGGGGCACCTCCACTTT
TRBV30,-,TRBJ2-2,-,CACRGANTGELFF,TGTGCCTGCAGGGGAGCGAACACCGGGGAGCTGTTTTTT
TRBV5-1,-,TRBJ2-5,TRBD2,CASSLGGSGKQETQYF,TGCGCCAGCAGCTTGGGAGGTAGCGGGAAACAAGAGACCCAGTACTTC
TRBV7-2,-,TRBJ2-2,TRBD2,CASSLEAGANTGELFF,TGTGCCAGCAGCTTAGAAGCGGGAGCGAACACCGGGGAGCTGTTTTTT
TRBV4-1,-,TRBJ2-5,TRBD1,CASSQGQGISETQYF,TGCGCCAGCAGCCAAGGACAGGGGATCAGTGAGACCCAGTACTTC
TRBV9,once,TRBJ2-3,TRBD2,CASSVGQLAGGDTQYF,TGTGCCAGCAGCGTAGGTCAGCTAGCGGGGGGGGATACGCAGTATTTT
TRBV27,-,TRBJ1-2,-,CASSYTGKANYGYTF,TGTGCCAGCAGTTACACAGGAAAAGCTAACTATGGCTACACCTTC
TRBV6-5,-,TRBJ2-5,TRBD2,CASSYSKGTSRAQYF,TGTGCCAGCAGTTACTCGAAGGGGACTAGTAGGGCCCAGTACTTC
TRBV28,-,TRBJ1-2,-,CASSLTPPSPDYGYTF,TGTGCCAGCAGTTTAACTCCCCCTTCCCCCGACTATGGCTACACCTTC
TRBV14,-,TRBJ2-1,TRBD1,CASSQGQGESHNEQFF,TGTGCCAGCAGCCAAGGACAGGGGGAGAGCCACAATGAGCAGTTCTTC
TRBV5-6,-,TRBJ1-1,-,CASSAGTLISGTEAFF,TGTGCCAGCAGCGCCGGGACTCTAATATCGGGCACTGAAGCTTTCTTT
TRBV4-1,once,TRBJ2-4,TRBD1,CASSQEYQGATDIQYF,TGCGCCAGCAGCCAAGAGTATCAGGGGGCGACGGACATTCAGTACTTC
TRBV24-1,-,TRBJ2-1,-,CATSDWTTTLYNEQFF,TGTGCCACCAGTGATTGGACTACTACCCTCTACAATGAGCAGTTCTTC
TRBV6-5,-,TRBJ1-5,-,CASSQGFYSNQPQHF,TGTGCCAGCAGTCAGGGGTTCTATAGCAATCAGCCCCAGCATTTT
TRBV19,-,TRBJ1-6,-,CASRDNTNSPLHF,TGTGCCAGTCGGGACAACACGAATTCACCCCTCCACTTT
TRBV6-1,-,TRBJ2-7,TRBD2,CASSEIRTSGDRQYF,TGTGCCAGCAGTGAAATCAGAACTAGCGGGGACCGGCAGTACTTC
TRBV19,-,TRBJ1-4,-,CASSIVTPGRKLFF,TGTGCCAGTAGTATAGTGACCCCGGGGAGGAAACTGTTTTTT
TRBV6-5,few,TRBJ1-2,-,CASSYSRTDYYGYTF,TGTGCCAGCAGTTACTCCAGGACGGACTACTATGGCTACACCTTC